The sequence of this TCR beta chain was determined in a study of T-cell memory formation after mild COVID-19. Germline loops: CDR1 SGDLS, CDR2 YYNGEE. This CDR3 has 15 amino acids. Trimming pared 0 bases from V and 5 bases from J, leaving 12 bases between. This clonotype was seen only a few times. Its specificity is not known. With constant-segment primers, 5'RACE yielded cDNA libraries of TCR alpha and TCR beta that carried sample barcodes and UMIs. TCRdb itself ran the 5' RACE reads through MiXCR, one entry per CDR3 protein. The table lists 550,000 to 700,000 distinct CDR3 sequences, about 18% of them singletons. Findings of the study overall: Some clones that responded turned up in pre-infection memory, which suggests that cross-reactive memory joined in. Contracting CD4+ clones were located mainly in CM and EM, and CD8+ clones in EMRA.

This chain joins TRBV9 and TRBJ2-1, with D tentatively TRBD1 (5 bases). Sequencing was performed on PBMCs or a T cell subset sorted from them (not recorded which). The TCR originated in an adult woman who had mild COVID-19 (a few samples of this study predate the infection). Cell type and time point are not known. CDR3 protein: CASSVAPDTHNEQFF. The CDR3 nucleotides are TGTGCCAGCAGCGTAGCCCCGGACACACACAATGAGCAGTTCTTC.